One and the same sample provided the 23 T cell receptor beta chains below, sequenced in a study of cytomegalovirus exposure and HLA in healthy donors. This PCR relied on a set of 60 Vbeta primers and 13 Jbeta primers. The assay was immunoSEQ multiplex PCR, and TCRdb's table has in-frame clones only and misses some. The data hold about 160,000 clones, with just under 80% observed a single time. The sequenced sample was PBMCs. The receptors shown here come from a woman in her fifties or sixties in good health and CMV-seronegative.

This clone was seen a few times. The chain couples TRBV29-1 to TRBJ1-1; 7 bases are a match to TRBD1. Per the germline V gene, CDR1 is SQVTM and CDR2 is ANQGSEA. Trimming at V came to 5 bases and at J to 6 bases, leaving 6 bases not matched to a gene. The CDR3 is made up of 12 amino acids. The CDR3 reads CSVSTGYPEAFF. CDR3 in DNA: TGCAGCGTTTCGACAGGGTACCCTGAAGCTTTCTTT. Full variable domain (missing parts from reference TRBV29-1 and TRBJ1-1): SAVISQKPSRDICQRGTSLTIQCQVDSQVTMMFWYRQQPGQSLTLIATANQGSEATYESGFVIDKFPISRPNLTFSTLTVSNMSPEDSSIYLCSVSTGYPEAFFGQGTRLTVV.

This clone came up once. This chain uses TRBV28 with TRBJ2-7, with 7 nucleotides matching TRBD2. CDR1 is MDHEN, CDR2 SYDVKM, per germline. The CDR3 is 14 amino acids. V trimming: 7 bases; J trimming: 5 bases; junction bases outside the gene matches: 11. The CDR3 DNA reads as TGTGCCAGCACCTCCGGGGGAGGGAGCCACGAGCAGTACTTC. The encoded protein is CASTSGGGSHEQYF. Drawing the rest from reference TRBV28 and TRBJ2-7, the complete variable domain is DVKVTQSSRYLVKRTGEKVFLECVQDMDHENMFWYRQDPGLGLRLIYFSYDVKMKEKGDIPEGYSVSREKKERFSLILESASTNQTSMYLCASTSGGGSHEQYFGPGTRLTVT.

The gene calls are TRBV6-5 and TRBJ1-2; tentative D call: TRBD1 (6 bases). Germline V gene sequence: CDR1 MNHEY, CDR2 SVGAGI. The V and J ends lost 1 base and 3 bases respectively, with 9 bases between them. This CDR3 is built from 14 residues. The CDR3 DNA reads as TGTGCCAGCAGTTACTGGGGGGGCGACTATGGCTACACCTTC. It codes for CASSYWGGDYGYTF.

This clone was seen only once. V and J are TRBV19 and TRBJ1-3, with TRBD1 matching over 7 bases. CDR1 and CDR2 (germline): LNHDA, SQIVND (reference sequence). The V and J ends lost 6 bases and 4 bases, in that order; junction bases with no gene match: 6. CDR3 length equals 14 residues. This CDR3 is CASRDRPSGNTIYF. In DNA form, the CDR3 reads TGTGCCAGTAGGGACAGGCCCTCAGGAAACACCATATATTTT. Using reference TRBV19 and TRBJ1-3 for the parts outside the CDR3, the full variable domain is DGGITQSPKYLFRKEGQNVTLSCEQNLNHDAMYWYRQDPGQGLRLIYYSQIVNDFQKGDIAEGYSVSREKKESFPLTVTSAQKNPTAFYLCASRDRPSGNTIYFGEGSWLTVV.

This clone has just one count. The chain links TRBV15 to TRBJ2-4; D perhaps matches TRBD2 (5 bases). V was cut by 6 bases and J by 3 bases, with 21 bases left in between. CDR1 LNHNV and CDR2 YYDKDF come from the germline V gene (reference sequence). The CDR3 spans 17 residues. In DNA, the CDR3 is TGTGCCACCAGATACCGAGGATCGGGGTACTTCAAAAACATTCAGTACTTC. Its translation is CATRYRGSGYFKNIQYF.

This CDR3 is CASSFGTSGSSYEQYF. The CDR3 DNA sequence: TGCGCCAGCAGCTTCGGGACTAGCGGGAGCTCCTACGAGCAGTACTTC. The rearrangement joins TRBV5-1 to TRBJ2-7, with 14 positions matching TRBD2. The V and J ends lost 2 bases and 0 bases, in that order; junction bases with no gene match: 1. Germline V gene data show CDR1 as SGHRS and CDR2 as YFSETQ. CDR3 length: 16 residues. The full variable domain, with the rest looked up from reference TRBV5-1 and TRBJ2-7, is KAGVTQTPRYLIKTRGQQVTLSCSPISGHRSVSWYQQTPGQGLQFLFEYFSETQRNKGNFPGRFSGRQFSNSRSEMNVSTLELGDSALYLCASSFGTSGSSYEQYFGPGTRLTVT.

V gene TRBV27 combines with J gene TRBJ1-1; D may be TRBD1 (5 bases). The CDR3 contains 16 residues. Germline V CDR1 and CDR2: MNHEY, SMNVEV (reference sequence). V shed 3 bases and J shed 0 bases, with 14 bases lying between them. CDR3 protein: CASSFGAGRLNTEAFF. As DNA, the CDR3 is TGTGCCAGCAGTTTCGGGGCAGGGAGGCTGAACACTGAAGCTTTCTTT.

This sequence joins TRBV7-8 and TRBJ1-2; D remains ambiguous. The CDR3 is 14 amino acids. The V gene lost 2 bases and the J gene lost 3 bases, with 10 bases spanning the gap. Looked up from germline, CDR1 is SGHVS and CDR2 is FQNEAQ. The CDR3 nucleotides are TGTGCCAGCAGCTTAATGTCAGAGGACTATGGCTACACCTTC. It specifies CASSLMSEDYGYTF.

CDR3 amino acids: CASSPGRTSAGEGTQYF. The CDR3 nucleotides read TGTGCCAGCAGCCCTGGCCGGACTAGCGCAGGGGAGGGTACGCAGTATTTT. The rearrangement uses TRBV11-2 and TRBJ2-3; TRBD2 matches at 9 bases. CDR3 length: 17 residues. Germline assignment: CDR1 SGHAT and CDR2 FQNNGV. J lost 8 bases, V lost 5 bases, and 17 bases had no gene match.

V is TRBV7-2 and J is TRBJ2-7; D possibly corresponds to TRBD2 (6 bases). This CDR3 is built from 14 residues. The germline V gene encodes CDR1 SGHTA and CDR2 FQGNSA. V shed 3 bases and J shed 3 bases, with 12 bases lying between them. CDR3: CASSFATSRYEQYF. CDR3 nucleotide sequence: TGTGCCAGCAGCTTCGCGACTAGTCGCTACGAGCAGTACTTC.

The V call is TRBV19, the J call TRBJ1-1; D ambiguous. The CDR3 is 15 amino acids. Germline CDR1 LNHDA, CDR2 SQIVND (reference sequence). Trimming left V 4 bases short and J 0 bases short, with 12 bases between. DNA of the CDR3: TGTGCCAGTAGTACCTTTGGTAGAGTGAACACTGAAGCTTTCTTT. It is translated as CASSTFGRVNTEAFF.

The chain is built from TRBV18 and TRBJ1-1, with D tentatively TRBD1 (6 bases). The CDR3 is made up of 13 amino acids. Per germline, CDR1 KGHSH and CDR2 LQKENI. V gave up 4 bases and J gave up 4 bases, with 10 bases separating them. The CDR3 DNA sequence: TGTGCCAGCTCACAGGGGGAGGGCACTGAAGCTTTCTTT. Its translation is CASSQGEGTEAFF.

The gene calls are TRBV5-1 and TRBJ1-1; D remains ambiguous. The CDR3 length is 16 residues. CDR1 SGHRS and CDR2 YFSETQ come from the germline V gene. V lost 1 base and J lost 5, with 18 bases in between. The DNA of the CDR3 is TGCGCCAGCAGCTTGTGGAGGAGTCGGGCGAAGACTGAAGCTTTCTTT. This translates into CASSLWRSRAKTEAFF.

This clone was found once. This chain joins TRBV5-1 and TRBJ2-1, with TRBD2 identical over 8 bases. V lost 2 bases to trimming and J lost 2 bases; unmatched junction nucleotides: 6. The CDR3 totals 16 residues. Germline values: CDR1 SGHRS, CDR2 YFSETQ. CDR3 in DNA: TGCGCCAGCAGCTTTGTGATAGCGGGGACCTACAATGAGCAGTTCTTC. As protein: CASSFVIAGTYNEQFF. The full variable domain, its missing parts supplied by reference TRBV5-1 and TRBJ2-1, is KAGVTQTPRYLIKTRGQQVTLSCSPISGHRSVSWYQQTPGQGLQFLFEYFSETQRNKGNFPGRFSGRQFSNSRSEMNVSTLELGDSALYLCASSFVIAGTYNEQFFGPGTRLTVL.

The chain uses TRBV7-2 and TRBJ2-7; TRBD1 aligns across 8 bases. CDR1 and CDR2 (germline): SGHTA, FQGNSA. CDR3 length equals 15 residues. The V and J ends lost 4 bases and 5 bases, in that order; junction bases with no gene match: 10. The CDR3 nucleotides read TGTGCCAGCAGCTACCAGGGGGCGGGTGGAGACGAGCAGTACTTC. This translates into CASSYQGAGGDEQYF.

The gene calls are TRBV29-1 and TRBJ1-2; 7 positions match TRBD1. The germline CDR1 and CDR2 sequences are SQVTM and ANQGSEA. After removal of 5 bases from V and 4 bases from J, the junction contained 4 bases not matched to a gene. The CDR3 spans 12 residues. The CDR3 reads CSVSGTVYGYTF. The CDR3 nucleotides read TGCAGCGTTTCCGGGACAGTCTATGGCTACACCTTC.

This clone was counted only a few times. This sequence joins TRBV6-6 and TRBJ2-7, with 11 nucleotides matching TRBD2. The CDR3 runs 16 residues. V was clipped by 0 bases and J by 2 bases; unmatched bases: 3. Germline-derived CDR1 and CDR2 are MNHNY and SVGAGI (reference sequence). The CDR3: CASSYSRLAGTYEQYF. In DNA form, the CDR3 reads TGTGCCAGCAGTTACTCGAGACTAGCGGGAACCTACGAGCAGTACTTC.

DNA for the CDR3: TGCGCCAGCAGCTTGGCCCGGGACAGGGTTGGGCCAGATACGCAGTATTTT. This translates into CASSLARDRVGPDTQYF. The chain is built from TRBV5-1 and TRBJ2-3; 9 positions agree with TRBD1. CDR3 length: 17 residues. Trimming removed 0 bases from V and 4 bases from J; junction bases left unmatched: 9. Germline CDR1 SGHRS, CDR2 YFSETQ. Filled out from reference TRBV5-1 and TRBJ2-3, the complete variable domain reads KAGVTQTPRYLIKTRGQQVTLSCSPISGHRSVSWYQQTPGQGLQFLFEYFSETQRNKGNFPGRFSGRQFSNSRSEMNVSTLELGDSALYLCASSLARDRVGPDTQYFGPGTRLTVL.

The chain combines TRBV15 with TRBJ2-1, with D maybe TRBD1 (6 bases). The CDR3 is 15 residues long. Germline V gene sequence: CDR1 LNHNV, CDR2 YYDKDF (reference sequence). Trimming took 3 bases from V and 6 from J, leaving 15 bases between them. The CDR3 coding sequence is TGTGCCACCAGCAGCGGGGCAGGGGATCGCAATGAGCAGTTCTTC. Translation gives CATSSGAGDRNEQFF.

Only one count was recorded for this clone. The genes are TRBV5-1 and TRBJ1-1; 7 bases match TRBD1. Germline CDR1 SGHRS, CDR2 YFSETQ. The CDR3 covers 15 residues. V shed 0 bases, J shed 4 bases, and the junction held 6 bases outside the gene matches. The CDR3 sequence is CASSLAGPGGTEAFF. In DNA form, the CDR3 reads TGCGCCAGCAGCTTGGCGGGACCAGGGGGCACTGAAGCTTTCTTT.

This chain joins TRBV28 and TRBJ2-7, with a possible D match to TRBD2 (5 bases). CDR3 length: 14 residues. The V end was cut by 6 bases, the J end by 3 bases, with 15 bases between. Germline V lookup: CDR1 MDHEN, CDR2 SYDVKM. CDR3 loop: CASSPLRRNYEQYF. CDR3 nucleotides: TGTGCCAGCAGCCCCCTGCGGAGGAACTACGAGCAGTACTTC.

V gene TRBV28 combines with J gene TRBJ1-3, with D perhaps matching TRBD1 (6 bases). Germline CDR1 MDHEN, CDR2 SYDVKM. Trimming removed 8 bases at V and 3 bases at J, with 14 bases between. The CDR3 extends over 14 amino acids. CDR3 in DNA: TGTGCCAGCGCCCTCAGGACAGTTGGAAACACCATATATTTT. As protein: CASALRTVGNTIYF. The whole variable domain, filled in from reference TRBV28 and TRBJ1-3, reads DVKVTQSSRYLVKRTGEKVFLECVQDMDHENMFWYRQDPGLGLRLIYFSYDVKMKEKGDIPEGYSVSREKKERFSLILESASTNQTSMYLCASALRTVGNTIYFGEGSWLTVV.

In this sample, this clone turned up once. The chain joins TRBV19 to TRBJ1-5; D is undetermined. Trimming took 4 bases from V and 3 from J, leaving 13 bases between them. The germline V gene encodes CDR1 LNHDA and CDR2 SQIVND (reference sequence). The CDR3 contains 15 residues. CDR3 nucleotide sequence: TGTGCCAGTAGTACCGAGGGTGGCCACAATCAGCCCCAGCATTTT. Residues: CASSTEGGHNQPQHF.